This entry lists 17 T cell receptor beta chains sequenced from one sample in a study of CD8 T cells in ankylosing spondylitis. From the 5' RACE reads, TCRdb called clonotypes with MiXCR, one entry per CDR3 protein. The sample comprises about 130,000 distinct CDR3 sequences, about 7% of which are singletons, and around 12% rests with the top ten. The sequenced sample consisted of blood, either unsorted or a sorted T cell fraction (not recorded which). The receptors derive from a female donor with ankylosing spondylitis or in good health (not recorded which).

The sample holds many counts of this clonotype. The chain couples TRBV12-3 or TRBV12-4 to TRBJ1-1; D ambiguous. The CDR3 has 15 amino acids. V gave up 7 bases and J gave up 0 bases, with 15 bases separating them. In DNA, the CDR3 is TGTGCCAGCACCGTCAGGTCGGGCATGAACACTGAAGCTTTCTTT. It yields the protein CASTVRSGMNTEAFF.

This clonotype occurred many times. The gene calls are TRBV29-1 and TRBJ1-1; the D gene is possibly TRBD1 (6 bases). CDR3 size: 12 residues. The germline V gene has CDR1 SQVTM and CDR2 ANQGSEA. V was clipped by 6 bases and J by 4 bases, with 12 bases between them. This CDR3 is CSVRRGITEAFF. The CDR3 DNA is TGCAGCGTCCGCAGGGGCATCACTGAAGCTTTCTTT. Full variable domain (remainder filled in from reference TRBV29-1 and TRBJ1-1): SAVISQKPSRDICQRGTSLTIQCQVDSQVTMMFWYRQQPGQSLTLIATANQGSEATYESGFVIDKFPISRPNLTFSTLTVSNMSPEDSSIYLCSVRRGITEAFFGQGTRLTVV.

This clonotype was picked up many times. The V and J genes are TRBV20-1 and TRBJ2-1; 8 bases are a match to TRBD2. The CDR3 spans 14 residues. CDR1 and CDR2 (germline): DFQATT, SNEGSKA (reference sequence). Trimming cost V 7 bases and J 7 bases; bases outside gene matches: 12. The CDR3 coding sequence is TGCAGTGTTTTAGCGGGGCTCGGTGTAAATGAGCAGTTCTTC. This translates into CSVLAGLGVNEQFF.

This clonotype was picked up many times. This chain links TRBV20-1 with TRBJ2-3; D ambiguous. The germline V gene has CDR1 DFQATT and CDR2 SNEGSKA (reference sequence). The CDR3 has 13 amino acids. Trimming cost V 3 bases and J 0 bases, with 7 bases left between them. The CDR3 loop reads CSARFTSTDTQYF. The CDR3 bases are TGCAGTGCTAGGTTCACTAGCACAGATACGCAGTATTTT.

The chain recombines TRBV20-1 with TRBJ1-2, with D maybe TRBD1 (6 bases). The CDR3 sequence is 14 residues long. V was trimmed by 6 bases and J by 4 bases, leaving 18 bases between them. Germline lookup yields CDR1 DFQATT and CDR2 SNEGSKA (reference sequence). DNA of the CDR3: TGCAGTGCCAACGGGGGCCTGAATGGCTATGGCTACACCTTC. Translating it yields CSANGGLNGYGYTF.

V usage is TRBV18 and J usage is TRBJ1-5; no firm D call. This CDR3 has 13 residues. With 3 bases removed from V and 6 bases from J, the gap between germline ends came to 9 bases. Germline V gives CDR1 KGHSH, CDR2 LQKENI. The CDR3 protein is CASSPSDGQPQHF. The CDR3 DNA reads TGTGCCAGCTCACCGAGCGACGGTCAGCCCCAGCATTTT.

This clonotype was detected ten times or more. The chain combines TRBV20-1 with TRBJ2-1, with 8 bases aligning to TRBD2. The V segment lost 8 bases and the J segment 4 bases; nucleotides outside the gene matches: 7. The CDR3 is 13 residues long. CDR1 is DFQATT and CDR2 is SNEGSKA in the germline V gene (reference sequence). This CDR3 reads CSTSGGGYNEQFF. As DNA, the CDR3 is TGCAGTACCTCGGGGGGGGGTTACAATGAGCAGTTCTTC.

This clonotype was recorded at least ten times. The CDR3 region is CASSLSTGELFF. CDR3 in DNA: TGTGCCAGCAGTTTAAGTACCGGGGAGCTGTTTTTT. The chain carries TRBV28 and TRBJ2-2, with D hard to call. CDR1 is MDHEN, CDR2 SYDVKM, per germline. The CDR3 consists of 12 residues. V dropped 2 bases and J dropped 5 bases, with 3 bases sitting between them.

The chain uses TRBV6-1 and TRBJ2-7; 10 bases match TRBD1. This CDR3 comprises 15 residues. Germline values: CDR1 MNHNS, CDR2 SASEGT. V gave up 4 bases and J gave up 4 bases; unmatched junction bases: 7. CDR3 DNA sequence: TGTGCCAGCAGTGCCGGGACAGGGGTATGGTACGAGCAGTACTTC. Translation gives CASSAGTGVWYEQYF.

As concerns this clonotype: A much larger clone lies one base from this, so it may be a read error. The chain uses TRBV7-2 and TRBJ2-1; TRBD2 matches 9 bases. Germline V gene data show CDR1 as SGHTA and CDR2 as FQGNSA. Trimming cost V 4 bases and J 3 bases; bases outside gene matches: 4. CDR3 length: 15 residues. CDR3 residues: CASSYSGGDYNEQFF. Written as DNA, the CDR3 is TGTGCCAGCAGCTATAGCGGGGGCGACTACAATGAGCAGTTCTTC.

This clonotype has at least ten counts. V gene TRBV18 combines with J gene TRBJ2-1; 7 bases are shared with TRBD1. Germline CDR1 reads KGHSH; CDR2 reads LQKENI. The CDR3 runs 14 residues. Unmatched junction bases numbered 3, after V lost 2 bases and J lost 5 bases. CDR3 DNA: TGTGCCAGCTCACCAACCACAGGGGACAATGAGCAGTTCTTC. Translation: CASSPTTGDNEQFF.

Ten or more counts support this clonotype. This rearrangement joins TRBV3-1 to TRBJ2-3; D ambiguous. V dropped 1 base and J dropped 14 bases, with 13 bases sitting between them. The CDR3 has 12 amino acids. CDR1 is LGHDT, CDR2 YNNKEL, per germline (reference sequence). The CDR3 loop reads CASSQARAASYF. In DNA form, the CDR3 reads TGTGCCAGCAGCCAAGCCCGCGCTGCATCGTATTTT.

CDR3 in amino acids: CASSFLNRGAGSTGELFF. The CDR3, as DNA: TGTGCCAGCAGCTTCCTAAATCGGGGCGCCGGGTCCACCGGGGAGCTGTTTTTT. V gene TRBV11-1 combines with J gene TRBJ2-2; the D gene could be TRBD1 or TRBD2 (5 bases each). The germline gives CDR1 SGHAT, CDR2 FQDESV (reference sequence). CDR3 size: 18 residues. Trimming removed 3 bases at V and 4 bases at J, with 21 bases between.

This clonotype has ten or more counts. The chain employs TRBV20-1 and TRBJ2-1; D is unclear. V was pared by 7 bases and J by 0 bases, with 10 bases between. The CDR3 consists of 13 residues. The germline V gene has CDR1 DFQATT and CDR2 SNEGSKA (reference sequence). CDR3 residues: CSVVSDSYNEQFF. CDR3 in DNA: TGCAGTGTTGTCAGCGACTCCTACAATGAGCAGTTCTTC.

This clonotype was detected many times. The J gene is TRBJ1-1, the V gene TRBV12-3 or TRBV12-4, with D tentatively TRBD1 (5 bases). The CDR3 has 15 residues. V shed 6 bases and J shed 5 bases, with 19 bases lying between them. The CDR3 region is CASSSTGALETEAFF. As DNA, the CDR3 is TGTGCCAGCAGCTCTACAGGAGCTTTGGAGACTGAAGCTTTCTTT.

The sample holds many counts of this clonotype. At one end, the junction sequence differs from germline, possibly due to a read error. The chain combines TRBV24-1 with TRBJ2-5; no firm D call. Per the germline V gene, CDR1 is KGHDR and CDR2 is SFDVKD. CDR3 length: 12 amino acids. This chain's CDR3 is CATRDEKETQYF. CDR3 DNA sequence: TGTGCCACCCGTGATGAGAAAGAGACCCAGTACTTC.

In its sample, this clonotype was seen a few times. This chain links TRBV7-9 with TRBJ2-7, with TRBD1 identical over 8 bases. CDR3 length: 15 residues. The J segment lost 3 bases and the V segment lost 4 bases, leaving 8 bases of the junction unmatched. Germline CDR1 is SEHNR and CDR2 is FQNEAQ (reference sequence). CDR3 amino acids: CASSSRDRTIYEQYF. CDR3 coding DNA: TGTGCCAGCAGCTCTCGGGACAGGACGATCTACGAGCAGTACTTC.